The rows below give T cell receptor beta chains drawn from one sample of a study of CD4+ T cells in melanoma. Data came from immunoSEQ multiplex PCR; TCRdb stores just in-frame clones and leaves some out. The repertoire holds over 100,000 clones, with roughly 90% as singletons. The sequenced sample was peripheral blood. All receptors derive from a human donor with melanoma. Both conserved end residues are part of each CDR3. The D gene is left open where the match is weak. Clone size is stated in some rows and not others, as once, few, many or a class when expanded.

j_gene: TRBJ1-2; abundance: NA; d_gene: TRBD1; v_gene: TRBV18; CDR3nt: TGTGCCAGCTCACCAGGACAGGGGATCGACAGGTTCTATGGCTACACCTTC; CDR3aa: CASSPGQGIDRFYGYTF
j_gene: TRBJ1-2; abundance: few; d_gene: TRBD1; v_gene: TRBV6-6; CDR3nt: TGTGCCAGCAGTAAGCAGGGGGCTAATGGCTACACCTTC; CDR3aa: CASSKQGANGYTF
j_gene: TRBJ2-2; abundance: NA; d_gene: TRBD2; v_gene: TRBV7-9; CDR3nt: TGTGCCAGCAGTTCGGGACTAGCGGGAGACGCCGGGGAGCTGTTTTTT; CDR3aa: CASSSGLAGDAGELFF
j_gene: TRBJ1-5; abundance: NA; d_gene: NA; v_gene: TRBV6-5; CDR3nt: TGTGCCAGCAACAGGGTTAGCAATCAGCCCCAGCATTTT; CDR3aa: CASNRVSNQPQHF
j_gene: TRBJ1-2; abundance: NA; d_gene: NA; v_gene: TRBV5-1; CDR3nt: TGCGCCAGCAGCTTAGACTATGGCTACACCTTC; CDR3aa: CASSLDYGYTF
j_gene: TRBJ1-2; abundance: once; d_gene: TRBD1; v_gene: TRBV9; CDR3nt: TGTGCCAGCAGCCCGTGGACAGGGCATGGCTACACCTTC; CDR3aa: CASSPWTGHGYTF
j_gene: TRBJ1-1; abundance: NA; d_gene: NA; v_gene: TRBV7-8; CDR3nt: TGTGCCAGCAGCCGTATAGGGGGACGCCCCGCGACTGAAGCTTTCTTT; CDR3aa: CASSRIGGRPATEAFF
j_gene: TRBJ2-5; abundance: NA; d_gene: TRBD1; v_gene: TRBV7-2; CDR3nt: TGTGCCAGCAGCTCTCGACAGGGTGGTAAAGAGACCCAGTACTTC; CDR3aa: CASSSRQGGKETQYF
j_gene: TRBJ2-5; abundance: NA; d_gene: TRBD2; v_gene: TRBV9; CDR3nt: TGTGCCAGCAGCGTAGATCCCGGGAGGGCCGTGGCTGAAGAGACCCAGTACTTC; CDR3aa: CASSVDPGRAVAEETQYF
j_gene: TRBJ2-1; abundance: NA; d_gene: NA; v_gene: TRBV6-1; CDR3nt: TGTGCCAGCAGTGCCGGGGTGCTCAATGAGCAGTTCTTC; CDR3aa: CASSAGVLNEQFF